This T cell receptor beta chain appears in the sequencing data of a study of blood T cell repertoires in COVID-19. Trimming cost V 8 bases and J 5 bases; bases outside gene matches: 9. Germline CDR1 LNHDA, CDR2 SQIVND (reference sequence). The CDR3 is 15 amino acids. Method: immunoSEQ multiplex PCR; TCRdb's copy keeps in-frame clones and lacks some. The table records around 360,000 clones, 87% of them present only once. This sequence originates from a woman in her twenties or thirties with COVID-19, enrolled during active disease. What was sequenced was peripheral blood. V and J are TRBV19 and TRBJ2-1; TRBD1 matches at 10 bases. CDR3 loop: CASGTRDRGHNEQFF. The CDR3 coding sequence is TGTGCCAGTGGAACCCGGGACAGGGGCCACAATGAGCAGTTCTTC.